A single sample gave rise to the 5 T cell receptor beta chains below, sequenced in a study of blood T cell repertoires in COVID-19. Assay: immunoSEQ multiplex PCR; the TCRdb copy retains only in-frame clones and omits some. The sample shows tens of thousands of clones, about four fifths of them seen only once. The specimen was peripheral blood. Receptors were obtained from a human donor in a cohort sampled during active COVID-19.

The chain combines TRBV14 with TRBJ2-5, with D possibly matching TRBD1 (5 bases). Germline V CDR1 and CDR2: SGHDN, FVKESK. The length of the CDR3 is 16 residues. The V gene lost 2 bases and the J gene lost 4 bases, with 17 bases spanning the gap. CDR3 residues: CASSQSLIEGAETQYF. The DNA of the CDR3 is TGTGCCAGCAGCCAATCACTAATAGAAGGGGCAGAGACCCAGTACTTC.

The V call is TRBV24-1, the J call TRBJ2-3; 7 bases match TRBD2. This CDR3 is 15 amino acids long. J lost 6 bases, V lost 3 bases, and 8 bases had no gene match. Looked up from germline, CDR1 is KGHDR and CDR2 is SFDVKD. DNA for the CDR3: TGTGCCACCAGTGATAAGTGGGGGGGTCCTGATACGCAGTATTTT. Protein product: CATSDKWGGPDTQYF.

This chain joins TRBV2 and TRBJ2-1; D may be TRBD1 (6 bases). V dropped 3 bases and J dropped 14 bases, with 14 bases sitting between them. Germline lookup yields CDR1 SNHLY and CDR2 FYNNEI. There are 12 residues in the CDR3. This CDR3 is CASSEGAESKFF. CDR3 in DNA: TGTGCCAGCAGTGAGGGGGCGGAGTCAAAGTTCTTC. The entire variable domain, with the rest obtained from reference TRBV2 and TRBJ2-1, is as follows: EPEVTQTPSHQVTQMGQEVILRCVPISNHLYFYWYRQILGQKVEFLVSFYNNEISEKSEIFDDQFSVERPDGSNFTLKIRSTKLEDSAMYFCASSEGAESKFFGPGTRLTVL.

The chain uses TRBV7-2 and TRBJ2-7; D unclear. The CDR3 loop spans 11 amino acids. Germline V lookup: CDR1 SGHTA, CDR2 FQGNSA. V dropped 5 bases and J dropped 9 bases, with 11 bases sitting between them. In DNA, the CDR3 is TGTGCCAGCAGCATGTCTTCGGTGCAGTACTTC. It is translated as CASSMSSVQYF.

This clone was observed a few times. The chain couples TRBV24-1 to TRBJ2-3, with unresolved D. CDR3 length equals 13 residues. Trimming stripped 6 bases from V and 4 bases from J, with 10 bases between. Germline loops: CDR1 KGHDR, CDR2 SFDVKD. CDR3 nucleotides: TGTGCCACCAGTCCAGCGAGTGCAGATACGCAGTATTTT. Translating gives CATSPASADTQYF.